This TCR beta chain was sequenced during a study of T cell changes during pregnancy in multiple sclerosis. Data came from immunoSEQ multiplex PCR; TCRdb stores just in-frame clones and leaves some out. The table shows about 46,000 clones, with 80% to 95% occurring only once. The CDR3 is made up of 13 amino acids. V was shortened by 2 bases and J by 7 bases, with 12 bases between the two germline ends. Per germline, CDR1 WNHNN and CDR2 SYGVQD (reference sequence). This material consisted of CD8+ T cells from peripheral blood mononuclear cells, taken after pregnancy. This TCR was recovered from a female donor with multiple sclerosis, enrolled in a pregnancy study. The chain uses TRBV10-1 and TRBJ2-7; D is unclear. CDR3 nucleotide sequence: TGCGCCAGCAGTGAGAAACGGGTGAGGGAGCAGTACTTC. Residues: CASSEKRVREQYF.